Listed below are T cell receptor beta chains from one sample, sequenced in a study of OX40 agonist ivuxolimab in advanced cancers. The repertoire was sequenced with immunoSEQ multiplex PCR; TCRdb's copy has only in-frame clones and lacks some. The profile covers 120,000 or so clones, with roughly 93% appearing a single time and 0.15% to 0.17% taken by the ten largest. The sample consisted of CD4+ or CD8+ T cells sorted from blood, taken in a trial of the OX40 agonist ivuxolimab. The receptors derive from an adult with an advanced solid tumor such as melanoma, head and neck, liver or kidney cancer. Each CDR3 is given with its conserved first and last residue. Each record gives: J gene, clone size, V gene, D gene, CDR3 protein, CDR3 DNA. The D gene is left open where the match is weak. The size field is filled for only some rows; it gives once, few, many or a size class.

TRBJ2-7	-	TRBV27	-	CASSLATPGGLDEQYF	TGTGCCAGCAGCCTAGCCACCCCAGGGGGACTCGACGAGCAGTACTTC
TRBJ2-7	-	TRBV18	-	CASSPRTDSLYEQYF	TGTGCCAGCTCACCAAGAACGGACTCTTTGTACGAGCAGTACTTC
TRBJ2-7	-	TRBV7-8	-	CASSLGGGTGYEQYF	TGTGCCAGCAGCTTAGGAGGGGGGACGGGGTACGAGCAGTACTTC
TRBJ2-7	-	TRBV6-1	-	CASSEAGPAYEQYF	TGTGCCAGCAGTGAAGCGGGGCCCGCCTACGAGCAGTACTTC
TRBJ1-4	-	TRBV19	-	CASSIPPGATNEKLFF	TGTGCCAGTAGTATCCCCCCAGGAGCAACTAATGAAAAACTGTTTTTT
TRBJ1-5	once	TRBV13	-	CASSFLSQPQHF	TGTGCCAGCAGCTTTCTAAGTCAGCCCCAGCATTTT
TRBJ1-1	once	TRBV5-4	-	CASSLDSFTEAFF	TGTGCCAGCAGCTTGGACAGTTTCACTGAAGCTTTCTTT
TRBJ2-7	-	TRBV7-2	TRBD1	CASSLGQGYYEQYF	TGTGCCAGCAGCCTGGGACAGGGTTACTACGAGCAGTACTTC
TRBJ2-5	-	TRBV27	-	CASSLTVTGRTTQYF	TGTGCCAGCAGTTTAACCGTCACAGGGAGGACGACCCAGTACTTC
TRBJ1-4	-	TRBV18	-	CASSRGQANEKLFF	TGTGCCAGCTCACGAGGGCAGGCAAATGAAAAACTGTTTTTT
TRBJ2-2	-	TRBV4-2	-	CASSQQPGQKNTGELFF	TGTGCCAGCAGCCAGCAGCCCGGACAGAAGAACACCGGGGAGCTGTTTTTT
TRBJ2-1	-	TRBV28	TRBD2	CASISAGEGYNEQFF	TGTGCCAGCATATCAGCGGGAGAGGGGTACAATGAGCAGTTCTTC
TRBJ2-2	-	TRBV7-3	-	CASSRTTATGELFF	TGTGCCAGCAGCAGGACTACAGCCACCGGGGAGCTGTTTTTT
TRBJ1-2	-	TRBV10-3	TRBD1	CAISESSPSRQGSGYTF	TGTGCCATCAGTGAGTCGTCCCCCTCCAGACAGGGAAGTGGCTACACCTTC
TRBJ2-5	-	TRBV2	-	CASGLIGEGLQESQYF	TGTGCCAGCGGTCTTATCGGGGAAGGACTCCAAGAATCCCAGTACTTC
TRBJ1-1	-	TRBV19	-	CASSFINTEAFF	TGTGCCAGTAGTTTCATAAACACTGAAGCTTTCTTT
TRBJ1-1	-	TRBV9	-	CASSFKGNTEAFF	TGTGCCAGCAGTTTTAAAGGGAACACTGAAGCTTTCTTT
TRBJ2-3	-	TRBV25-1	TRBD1	CASMTGQGVTDTQYF	TGTGCCAGCATGACCGGACAGGGGGTTACAGATACGCAGTATTTT
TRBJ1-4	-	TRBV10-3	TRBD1	CAISDYVGGQGGEKLFF	TGTGCCATCAGTGATTACGTTGGAGGACAGGGGGGTGAAAAACTGTTTTTT
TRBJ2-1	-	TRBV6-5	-	CASSAPRASEFF	TGTGCCAGCAGTGCCCCCCGGGCATCGGAGTTCTTC